The entry below gives a single T cell receptor (beta chain) sequence along with its context. No antigen is known for it. No base-level quality is on record; no much larger clone is a single base apart. The collaborating institutions used their own protocols to collect whole blood in K2EDTA tubes. For TCRbeta analysis, collaborators shipped samples in one of three forms: frozen whole blood, isolated PBMCs, or DNA extracted from either of those sample types. V and J are trimmed by 2 bases and 4 bases, and the gene matches miss 4 bases of the junction. The CDR3 sequence holds 13 residues, the cysteine and phenylalanine included. Just CDR3 DNA is preserved here, 39 bases in frame from base 1. Sequences GTSNPN (CDR1) and SVGIG (CDR2) are obtained from the germline V gene (reference sequence). The sample comes from a study of blood T cell repertoires in COVID-19 (dated by TCRdb to about 2020). For the wider study: Samples covering the acute and convalescent phases of COVID-19 were provided by collaborators in the United States, Italy and Spain. The prospective study material was composed of cDNA or gDNA derived from T cells, B-cell-depleted T cells, or PBMCs. Subjects who had been exposed to COVID-19, were actively infected with it, or had recovered from it provided the deeply sampled blood TCRbeta repertoires that made up the dataset. A freely available public database, intended as a resource for researchers studying the immune response to SARS-CoV-2, is where the repertoires were released. The samples were drawn from the first 160 participants of the ongoing ImmuneRACE study and from 1,254 subjects provided by 6 global collaborators. Sample metadata almost always included a de-identified subject ID, COVID-19 status, age in years and sex. Where available, HLA class I and class II types were obtained from metadata supplied by the sample provider rather than from assay-based typing.

The research as a whole found: Clinical and demographic metadata were provided uncurated, with the amount varying by source and participant.

The immunoSEQ Assay, a bias-controlled multiplex PCR, was used to amplify TCRbeta CDR3 regions from genomic DNA. The original methods were these. Nucleated cell counts per sample were estimated from amplification of reference gene primers within the assay. To quantify the absolute abundance of each unique TCRbeta CDR3 rearrangement, sequence reads were collapsed and filtered. For each sample, productive Simpson clonality was calculated as the square root of Simpson's diversity index across productive rearrangements. Drawn from immuneACCESS, this table holds only the in-frame rearrangements with V and J called that TCRdb kept. Clones are partly lost; checked studies trace under half to an unresolved V gene and leave the rest unexplained. That table is the source of V, J and clone size, and D and trimming were worked out from the DNA. This sample gives about 220,000 clones in total; 80% to 85% of them show up just once. Together, the top ten hold approximately 5.3% of the sample.

The sequence joins TRBV30 to TRBJ1-2; 7 bases in the junction line up with TRBD1. The sequence derives from a human donor in a cohort sampled during active COVID-19. What was sequenced was peripheral blood. The nucleotides read TGTGCCTGGAGTCGGACAGGAGGCTATGGCTACACCTTC. Translated, it gives CAWSRTGGYGYTF.